Described below is a single T cell receptor (beta chain) sequence and its context. Its antigen is not identified. The data are from a study of cytomegalovirus exposure and HLA in healthy donors. Study-wide results and limits: Some V segments could not be told apart, so they were left out, TRBV6-2 and TRBV6-3 among them. A later analysis reportedly found fewer N-insertions in an Asian-associated ancestry cluster than the roughly 730-donor mean. Upon later analysis, TCR association rates were observed to vary by HLA locus, being highest for DRB1 and lowest for HLA-C.

It was with 60 Vbeta and 13 Jbeta primers that the PCR ran. Sequencing was performed with immunoSEQ multiplex PCR; in TCRdb, only in-frame clones are kept and a portion is missing. Of 150,000 to 160,000 clones in the sample, over 70% are singletons; the top ten hold 2.1%. The CDR3 length is 13 residues. V was clipped by 4 bases and J by 4 bases, with 10 bases between them. CDR1 and CDR2 from the germline V gene are MNHEY and SMNVEV (reference sequence). This clonotype was obtained from a man younger than 45 in good health and CMV-seronegative. The V call is TRBV27, the J call TRBJ1-1, with D perhaps matching TRBD1 (5 bases). The specimen was PBMCs. The CDR3 protein is CASSSGGSTEAFF. The CDR3 DNA is TGTGCCAGCAGTTCGGGGGGAAGCACTGAAGCTTTCTTT.